This TCR beta chain was found in a study of cytomegalovirus exposure and HLA in healthy donors. Regarding the study as a whole: A classifier reportedly called cytomegalovirus status with high sensitivity and specificity.

In the PCR, 60 Vbeta and 13 Jbeta primers were used. The assay was immunoSEQ multiplex PCR, and TCRdb's table has in-frame clones only and misses some. The sample includes around 280,000 clones, 80% to 90% of them seen just once. The sample holds one count of this clone. Its matching antigen is unknown. With 0 bases removed from V and 2 bases from J, the gap between germline ends came to 15 bases. CDR3 length: 17 amino acids. The germline V gene has CDR1 SGDLS and CDR2 YYNGEE. The material sequenced was PBMCs. The rearrangement links TRBV9 to TRBJ2-1; D is ambiguous. This TCR derives from a woman aged 18-29 years in good health and CMV-seronegative. The CDR3 DNA reads as TGTGCCAGCAGCGTAGAAGGTGGAGTGAACGCCTACAATGAGCAGTTCTTC. It encodes CASSVEGGVNAYNEQFF.